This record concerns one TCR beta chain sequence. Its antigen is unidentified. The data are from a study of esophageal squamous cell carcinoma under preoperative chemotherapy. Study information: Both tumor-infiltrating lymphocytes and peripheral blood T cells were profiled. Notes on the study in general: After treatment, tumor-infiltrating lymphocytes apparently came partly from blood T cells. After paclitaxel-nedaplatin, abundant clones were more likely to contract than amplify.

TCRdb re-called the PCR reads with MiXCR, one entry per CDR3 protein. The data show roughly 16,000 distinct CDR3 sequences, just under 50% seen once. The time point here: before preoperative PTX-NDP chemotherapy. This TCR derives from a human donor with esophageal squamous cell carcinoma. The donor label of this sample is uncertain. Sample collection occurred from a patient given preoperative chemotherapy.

CDR3 sequence (DNA): TGTGCCAGCAGCTTAGCTCGCGCTAGCGGGAGCACAGATACGCAGTATTTT. Its protein is CASSLARASGSTDTQYF. The chain links TRBV11-3 to TRBJ2-3, with 8 nucleotides matching TRBD2. J lost 0 bases, V lost 1 base, and 6 bases had no gene match. Germline V gene sequence: CDR1 SGHNT, CDR2 YENEEA. This CDR3 is 17 amino acids long.